Listed below are T cell receptor beta chains from one sample, sequenced in a study of blood T cell repertoires in COVID-19. Sequencing was performed with immunoSEQ multiplex PCR; in TCRdb, only in-frame clones are kept and a portion is missing. This sample has 450,000 to 500,000 clones; 75% to 90% occur once, and the top ten carry roughly 8.5%. The sequenced sample consisted of PBMCs or T cells enriched from blood (not recorded which). The receptor source for this set is a woman aged 60-75 years who had recovered from COVID-19. Both conserved end residues are part of each CDR3. A D gene is named only where the DNA matches it firmly. Part of the rows lack a size; the others show once, few, many or a class for expanded clones.

>-|TRBV30|TRBJ1-6|TRBD1
CASGTEVISSPLHF
TGTGCCTCAGGGACAGAGGTCATTAGCTCACCCCTCCACTTT
>-|TRBV2|TRBJ1-4|TRBD1
CASSENGGATGRNEKLFF
TGTGCCAGCAGTGAAAATGGGGGAGCGACAGGGAGGAATGAAAAACTGTTTTTT
>-|TRBV9|TRBJ2-5|-
CASSVAEGHQETQYF
TGTGCCAGCAGCGTAGCCGAGGGACATCAAGAGACCCAGTACTTC
>once|TRBV2|TRBJ1-3|TRBD1
CASSAGGTGNTIYF
TGTGCCAGCAGTGCAGGGGGAACTGGAAACACCATATATTTT
>-|TRBV6-5|TRBJ1-5|TRBD1
CASSRGTVNQPQHF
TGTGCCAGCAGCCGAGGGACAGTCAATCAGCCCCAGCATTTT
>-|TRBV2|TRBJ1-6|TRBD1
CANPSAPTGNNSPLHF
TGTGCCAACCCAAGTGCCCCGACAGGGAATAATTCACCCCTCCACTTT
>-|TRBV24-1|TRBJ1-2|-
CATSAGTTSGYTF
TGTGCCACCAGTGCTGGGACAACGAGTGGCTACACCTTC
>-|TRBV6-4|TRBJ1-1|TRBD1
CASSVSGGTEAFF
TGTGCCAGCAGTGTATCAGGGGGAACTGAAGCTTTCTTT
>-|TRBV5-1|TRBJ1-4|-
CASRPVLVEKLFF
TGCGCCAGCAGACCGGTCCTCGTTGAAAAACTGTTTTTT
>-|TRBV3-1/TRBV3-2|TRBJ2-7|-
CASSQKQGSEQYF
TGTGCCAGCAGCCAAAAACAGGGAAGCGAGCAGTACTTC
>-|TRBV7-2|TRBJ2-3|-
CASSLSGTLYLADTQYF
TGTGCCAGCAGCTTATCCGGGACTCTTTATCTAGCAGATACGCAGTATTTT
>few|TRBV3-1/TRBV3-2|TRBJ1-1|TRBD1
CASSQDHSGQGWNTEAFF
TGTGCCAGCAGCCAAGATCATTCGGGACAGGGATGGAACACTGAAGCTTTCTTT
>once|TRBV7-8|TRBJ1-2|TRBD1
CASSLDGTGGYGYTF
TGTGCCAGCAGCTTAGACGGGACAGGGGGCTATGGCTACACCTTC
>-|TRBV4-1|TRBJ1-5|-
CATAPYQNQPQHF
TGCGCCACCGCCCCCTACCAAAATCAGCCCCAGCATTTT
>-|TRBV3-1/TRBV3-2|TRBJ1-3|TRBD1
CASRPGQVNGNTIYF
TGTGCCAGCAGACCGGGACAGGTCAACGGAAACACCATATATTTT
>-|TRBV7-9|TRBJ2-2|-
CASSFGGGNTGELFF
TGTGCCAGCAGCTTTGGCGGGGGCAACACCGGGGAGCTGTTTTTT
>few|TRBV5-4|TRBJ1-6|-
CASTSTGSDHNSPLHF
TGTGCCAGCACATCCACAGGGAGTGATCATAATTCACCCCTCCACTTT
>-|TRBV12-5|TRBJ2-1|TRBD1
CASGLGTVYNEQFF
TGTGCTAGTGGTTTAGGGACAGTCTACAATGAGCAGTTCTTC
>-|TRBV5-1|TRBJ1-2|-
CASSLRRDGYTF
TGCGCCAGCAGCTTGAGAAGAGATGGCTACACCTTC
>few|TRBV5-1|TRBJ1-1|TRBD1
CASSRGQGGTEAFF
TGCGCCAGCAGCCGGGGACAGGGAGGCACTGAAGCTTTCTTT
>-|TRBV5-1|TRBJ1-2|TRBD1
CASSLQGADGYTF
TGCGCCAGCAGCTTACAGGGGGCGGATGGCTACACCTTC
>-|TRBV6-5|TRBJ1-1|-
CASSYDGQLMNTEAFF
TGTGCCAGCAGTTACGATGGACAGCTCATGAACACTGAAGCTTTCTTT
>-|TRBV28|TRBJ1-3|-
CASSLAGGNTIYF
TGTGCCAGCAGTTTGGCAGGTGGAAACACCATATATTTT
>-|TRBV24-1|TRBJ2-7|TRBD2
CATPSGGLYEQYF
TGTGCCACCCCTAGCGGGGGGCTGTACGAGCAGTACTTC
>-|TRBV6-5|TRBJ1-2|-
CASSLTLSSGGYTF
TGTGCCAGCAGTTTAACCCTTAGCTCGGGAGGCTACACCTTC
>-|TRBV15|TRBJ2-5|-
CATSRAEWRTIQETQYF
TGTGCCACCAGCAGAGCGGAGTGGAGGACGATCCAAGAGACCCAGTACTTC
>few|TRBV6-5|TRBJ2-7|TRBD2
CASSSTSGTVKQYF
TGTGCCAGCAGTTCTACTAGCGGGACCGTGAAGCAGTACTTC
>-|TRBV5-1|TRBJ1-1|TRBD1
CASSRDSMNTEAFF
TGCGCCAGCAGCCGGGACAGCATGAACACTGAAGCTTTCTTT
>-|TRBV6-5|TRBJ2-5|TRBD1
CASSYSTGAGQETQYF
TGTGCCAGCAGTTACTCGACAGGGGCTGGACAAGAGACCCAGTACTTC
>-|TRBV4-1|TRBJ1-2|TRBD1
CASSQAGGHYGYTF
TGCGCCAGCAGCCAAGCAGGGGGACACTATGGCTACACCTTC
>once|TRBV6-6|TRBJ1-6|-
CASTPPGPGRSPLHF
TGTGCCAGCACTCCCCCCGGACCGGGGAGGTCGCCCCTCCACTTT
>-|TRBV5-4|TRBJ1-3|-
CASSFGLAGNTIYF
TGTGCCAGCAGCTTCGGTCTAGCTGGAAACACCATATATTTT
>-|TRBV2|TRBJ2-2|-
CASMQRTSGGGELFF
TGTGCCAGCATGCAGCGGACTTCCGGAGGCGGGGAGCTGTTTTTT
>-|TRBV3-1/TRBV3-2|TRBJ1-5|-
CASSQGIAGNQPQHF
TGTGCCAGCAGCCAAGGAATCGCAGGCAATCAGCCCCAGCATTTT
>-|TRBV3-1/TRBV3-2|TRBJ1-5|-
CASSQTGLGNQPQHF
TGTGCCAGCAGCCAAACAGGGCTGGGCAATCAGCCCCAGCATTTT
>-|TRBV5-4|TRBJ2-2|-
CASSLVSSRYTGELFF
TGTGCCAGCAGCTTGGTGAGCTCACGGTACACCGGGGAGCTGTTTTTT
>-|TRBV18|TRBJ2-1|TRBD2
CASSPQSGGYGEQFF
TGTGCCAGCTCACCACAAAGCGGGGGGTACGGTGAGCAGTTCTTC
>-|TRBV5-1|TRBJ2-6|TRBD2
CASLVDGGFGVLTF
TGCGCCAGCCTCGTAGACGGGGGGTTTGGCGTCCTGACTTTC
>few|TRBV30|TRBJ1-2|-
CAWLRGSWGYTF
TGTGCCTGGCTCCGGGGATCTTGGGGCTACACCTTC
>-|TRBV19|TRBJ2-1|TRBD1
CASRMGQGDYNEQFF
TGTGCCAGTAGGATGGGACAGGGAGATTACAATGAGCAGTTCTTC
>-|TRBV5-4|TRBJ1-6|-
CASSPDRNSPLHF
TGTGCCAGCAGCCCCGACAGAAATTCACCCCTCCACTTT
>-|TRBV7-6|TRBJ1-2|TRBD1
CASSLTLPTGVAGYTF
TGTGCCAGCAGCTTGACTCTTCCTACAGGGGTGGCTGGCTACACCTTC
>-|TRBV21-1|TRBJ2-3|-
CASSKVSGGETDTQYF
TGTGCCAGCAGCAAAGTCAGCGGGGGGGAGACAGATACGCAGTATTTT
>-|TRBV10-1|TRBJ2-1|TRBD2
CASSESSGGFFDEQFF
TGCGCCAGCAGTGAGTCTAGCGGGGGATTTTTTGATGAGCAGTTCTTC
>-|TRBV2|TRBJ1-2|-
CASSERGDYGYTF
TGTGCCAGCAGTGAGCGGGGAGACTATGGCTACACCTTC
>-|TRBV11-2|TRBJ2-7|-
CASSPLYPPARSEQYF
TGTGCCAGCAGCCCATTATATCCCCCCGCCAGATCCGAGCAGTACTTC
>-|TRBV5-1|TRBJ2-2|TRBD1
CASSFLGTGGGTGELFF
TGCGCCAGCAGCTTCCTGGGGACAGGGGGCGGAACCGGGGAGCTGTTTTTT
>-|TRBV7-8|TRBJ2-7|-
CASSRRVGGRPYEQYF
TGTGCCAGCAGCCGCCGTGTGGGGGGGCGCCCCTACGAGCAGTACTTC
>once|TRBV19|TRBJ2-2|TRBD1
CASSIHPGGAAGELFF
TGTGCCAGTAGTATTCATCCAGGGGGCGCCGCCGGGGAGCTGTTTTTT
>once|TRBV9|TRBJ2-3|-
CASSDPGGTDTQYF
TGTGCCAGCAGCGACCCGGGGGGCACAGATACGCAGTATTTT